This T cell receptor beta chain was identified during a study of vaccination effects on CD4 cells after COVID-19. Study overall: The post-vaccine samples were taken, at the median, 72 days after the second dose.

Details on this clone: Antigen unknown.

Here immunoSEQ multiplex PCR was the method, and the copy in TCRdb shows in-frame clones only, minus some. The sample has fewer than 90,000 clones, under 85% seen once. In germline, CDR1 is LGHDT, CDR2 YNNKEL (reference sequence). The ends were cut back, 7 bases at V and 1 base at J, with 16 bases in the middle. This CDR3 is 15 amino acids long. CD4+ T cells specific for antigen were expanded with viral peptide pools by the ViraFEST assay before sequencing. Researchers isolated CD4+ T cells once approximately ten days of culture had elapsed. Each participant received a vaccine that was either BNT162b2 or mRNA-1273, given as two doses. Researchers reported culturing 1.5 million to 2 million PBMC in each well, adding approximately 10 IU/ml IL-2 and 9 to 10 ug/ml peptides. On both days 3 and 7, half of the culture medium was replaced with IL-2 medium.

Material: CD4+ T cells from PBMCs cultured with HCoV-OC43 spike peptides, obtained after COVID-19 vaccination. Specified subset: HCoV-OC43 spike overlapping peptide pool stimulation. V usage is TRBV3-1 (or the pseudogene TRBV3-2) and J usage is TRBJ2-5; perhaps TRBD2 as D (6 bases). This clonotype originated in a human donor who received a COVID-19 vaccine. CDR3 sequence (DNA): TGTGCCAGCACCACGGGACTCGCAACCCAAGAGACCCAGTACTTC. Amino acids: CASTTGLATQETQYF.